This is a list of T cell receptor beta chains from one sample in a study of cytomegalovirus exposure and HLA in healthy donors. Here immunoSEQ multiplex PCR was the method, and the copy in TCRdb shows in-frame clones only, minus some. The sample contains roughly 200,000 clones, approximately 88% of which appear only once. Sequencing input: PBMCs. Receptors were obtained from a boy between 2 and 10 years old in good health and CMV-seronegative. Both conserved end residues are part of each CDR3. D genes are given only for firm matches. Part of the rows lack a size; the others show once, few, many or a class for expanded clones.

d_gene,abundance,j_gene,v_gene,CDR3nt,CDR3aa
NA,NA,TRBJ2-7,TRBV7-9,TGTGCCAGCAGCTTAAGTTCCGGGGATGACGAGCAGTACTTC,CASSLSSGDDEQYF
TRBD2,NA,TRBJ2-7,TRBV7-9,TGTGCCAGCAGCACTTCCGGGACTATCTACGAGCAGTACTTC,CASSTSGTIYEQYF
TRBD2,NA,TRBJ2-2,TRBV2,TGTGCCAGCAGGACGGGACTAGGTGGCGGGGAGCTGTTTTTT,CASRTGLGGGELFF
TRBD2,NA,TRBJ2-1,TRBV29-1,TGCAGCGTTGTCGAGGCGGGAGTGCCCAATGAGCAGTTCTTC,CSVVEAGVPNEQFF
NA,NA,TRBJ1-1,TRBV11-2,TGTGCCAGCAGCCGTTCGGGAGGGTATACTGAAGCTTTCTTT,CASSRSGGYTEAFF
NA,NA,TRBJ2-7,TRBV14,TGTGCCAGCAGCCAAGACACATACGAGCAGTACTTC,CASSQDTYEQYF
TRBD2,NA,TRBJ2-3,TRBV6-5,TGTGCCAGCAGTTCGGGGCGGGGGGGCACAGATACGCAGTATTTT,CASSSGRGGTDTQYF
TRBD2,NA,TRBJ2-2,TRBV29-1,TGCAGCGTCTGGGGCGGGGGGGACACCGGGGAGCTGTTTTTT,CSVWGGGDTGELFF
NA,NA,TRBJ1-1,TRBV27,TGTGCCAGCCGCCGGTATATGAACACTGAAGCTTTCTTT,CASRRYMNTEAFF
TRBD1,NA,TRBJ2-5,TRBV7-8,TGTGCCAGCAGCTTAGGACAGGGTGTGGAGACCCAGTACTTC,CASSLGQGVETQYF
NA,NA,TRBJ2-1,TRBV7-3,TGTGCCAGCAGCTTAGGGGGCGATGAGCAGTTCTTC,CASSLGGDEQFF
NA,NA,TRBJ2-3,TRBV11-3,TGTGCCAGCAGCTCCACTCCCTTTGCGAATACGCAGTATTTT,CASSSTPFANTQYF
NA,NA,TRBJ1-3,TRBV10-3,TGTGCCATCACCCCGAGGCTCGGAAACACCATATATTTT,CAITPRLGNTIYF
TRBD2,NA,TRBJ2-7,TRBV7-9,TGTGCCAGCCAGTGGGAGGGCCCCTACGAGCAGTACTTC,CASQWEGPYEQYF
NA,NA,TRBJ2-7,TRBV5-5,TGTGCCAGCAGCCGAAATACCGGGACATACTCGGACGAGCAGTACTTC,CASSRNTGTYSDEQYF
NA,few,TRBJ2-7,TRBV6-6,TGTGCCAGCAGAGGCGGTTTAACCTACGAGCAGTACTTC,CASRGGLTYEQYF
TRBD2,NA,TRBJ2-2,TRBV19,TGTGCCAGTAGTATAGCTCCGGGAGGGTACACCGGGGAGCTGTTTTTT,CASSIAPGGYTGELFF
NA,NA,TRBJ1-1,TRBV7-9,TGTGCCAGCAGCTTAGGGGGAGGGAGTGGAATGATGAACACTGAAGCTTTCTTT,CASSLGGGSGMMNTEAFF
NA,NA,TRBJ2-6,TRBV9,TGTGCCAGCAGCGTAGAGGATGGGACTAGGGGGCCTGGGGCCAACGTCCTGACTTTC,CASSVEDGTRGPGANVLTF
TRBD1,NA,TRBJ1-5,TRBV29-1,TGCAGCGTGGTGACAGGGTACAATCAGCCCCAGCATTTT,CSVVTGYNQPQHF
NA,NA,TRBJ2-5,TRBV30,TGTGCCTGGAGTCTAGGTCGTTTGGGGGCAGGGAAGACCCAGTACTTC,CAWSLGRLGAGKTQYF
TRBD2,NA,TRBJ2-2,TRBV5-1,TGCGCCGGAGCTCGGGACTACCTCAACACCGGGGAGCTGTTTTTT,CAGARDYLNTGELFF
TRBD2,NA,TRBJ2-3,TRBV12-5,TGTGCTAGTGCCCTCGGGAGGGTATCAGATACGCAGTATTTT,CASALGRVSDTQYF
TRBD1,NA,TRBJ1-2,TRBV9,TGTGCCAGCAGCGGATCCTCTCTGGGACAGGGGTTTGACTATGGCTACACCTTC,CASSGSSLGQGFDYGYTF
TRBD2,NA,TRBJ2-1,TRBV5-1,TGCGCCAGCAGCTTGGTTCTAGGCGGGAGGGCCCTCGATGAGCAGTTCTTC,CASSLVLGGRALDEQFF
NA,NA,TRBJ2-1,TRBV30,TGTGCCTGGAGCGTAGGACTTCTACAAAGCTACAATGAGCAGTTCTTC,CAWSVGLLQSYNEQFF
TRBD1,once,TRBJ2-7,TRBV9,TGTGCCAGCAGCGGGGACAGGGACGAGCAGTACTTC,CASSGDRDEQYF
TRBD1,NA,TRBJ1-4,TRBV7-3,TGTGCCAGCAGCTCCGGGACAGGAGAAAAACTGTTTTTT,CASSSGTGEKLFF
NA,few,TRBJ1-5,TRBV5-1,TGCGCCAGCAGCATCGACACAAATCAGCCCCAGCATTTT,CASSIDTNQPQHF
TRBD1,NA,TRBJ2-2,TRBV7-9,TGTGCCAGCAGCCCGCCCGGGACAGGGGGGACCGGGGAGCTGTTTTTT,CASSPPGTGGTGELFF
TRBD1,NA,TRBJ1-1,TRBV7-9,TGTGCCAGCAGTCGACAGGGGAGCACTGAAGCTTTCTTT,CASSRQGSTEAFF
TRBD2,NA,TRBJ2-1,TRBV19,TGTGCCAGTAGTATCTCGGGGGGGAATGAGCAGTTCTTC,CASSISGGNEQFF
TRBD1,few,TRBJ2-7,TRBV5-4,TGTGCCAGCAGCTCGACAGGGGGCGCTAGGTCCTACGAGCAGTACTTC,CASSSTGGARSYEQYF